Shown below are 14 T cell receptor beta chains from a single sample sequenced in a study of shared clonotypes between healthy human individuals. The method was immunoSEQ multiplex PCR; TCRdb's version includes in-frame clones alone and lacks a portion of them. The sample has about 2.5 million clones, just under 95% seen once. The source material was naive CD4+ T cells from PBMCs. Stated subset: CD45RA+ positively selected. The receptor set was obtained from a man between 18 and 29 years old in good health. Some clones in this sample may be carry-over from other donors' samples.

On this clone: Other nucleotide sequences from this sample produce the same CDR3. The genes are TRBV18 and TRBJ2-2; 11 positions agree with TRBD2. Germline loops: CDR1 KGHSH, CDR2 LQKENI. This CDR3 is 16 amino acids long. Trimming removed 3 bases from V and 2 bases from J; junction bases left unmatched: 2. CDR3 coding DNA: TGTGCCAGCTCACCCCGACTAGCGGGAAACACCGGGGAGCTGTTTTTT. Protein sequence: CASSPRLAGNTGELFF.

V and J are TRBV16 and TRBJ1-2; D perhaps matches TRBD1 (5 bases). Trimming left V 0 bases short and J 4 bases short, with 9 bases between. Per the germline V gene, CDR1 is KGHSY and CDR2 is FQNENV. The CDR3 consists of 14 residues. The CDR3 DNA is TGTGCCAGCAGCCAATCGGGACTTACCTATGGCTACACCTTC. Translation: CASSQSGLTYGYTF.

The rearrangement joins TRBV7-8 to TRBJ2-3; D unclear. V gave up 1 base and J gave up 7 bases, with 15 bases separating them. The CDR3 has 15 amino acids. From germline, CDR1 is SGHVS and CDR2 FQNEAQ. This CDR3 is CASSLGQDPGYTQYF. The CDR3 DNA is TGTGCCAGCAGCTTAGGCCAGGACCCCGGTTATACGCAGTATTTT.

The chain has TRBV7-2 and TRBJ2-1, with TRBD1 as a possible D gene (6 bases). Germline V gives CDR1 SGHTA, CDR2 FQGNSA. V was shortened by 6 bases and J by 9 bases, with 21 bases between the two germline ends. This CDR3 comprises 15 residues. CDR3 region: CASRMGGAARGEQFF. The CDR3 DNA sequence: TGTGCCAGCAGGATGGGTGGAGCGGCCAGGGGTGAGCAGTTCTTC.

This chain uses TRBV10-3 with TRBJ2-5; 11 nucleotides match TRBD1. From germline, CDR1 is ENHRY and CDR2 SYGVKD. After removal of 3 bases from V and 4 bases from J, the junction contained 7 bases not matched to a gene. This CDR3 is 16 amino acids long. The chain's CDR3 is CAISDGDRGLGETQYF. DNA for the CDR3: TGTGCCATCAGTGATGGGGACAGGGGGTTAGGAGAGACCCAGTACTTC.

The chain has TRBV5-1 and TRBJ2-3, with D perhaps TRBD1 or TRBD2 (5 bases each). This CDR3 is built from 15 residues. With 3 bases removed from V and 3 bases from J, the gap between germline ends came to 14 bases. Germline-derived CDR1 and CDR2 are SGHRS and YFSETQ. Here the CDR3 reads CASSSGTALTDTQYF. The CDR3, as DNA: TGCGCCAGCAGCTCCGGGACGGCCCTTACAGATACGCAGTATTTT. Using reference TRBV5-1 and TRBJ2-3 for the parts outside the CDR3, the full variable domain is KAGVTQTPRYLIKTRGQQVTLSCSPISGHRSVSWYQQTPGQGLQFLFEYFSETQRNKGNFPGRFSGRQFSNSRSEMNVSTLELGDSALYLCASSSGTALTDTQYFGPGTRLTVL.

A remark on this clone: In the same sample, other DNA sequences code for this CDR3. V is TRBV6-1 and J is TRBJ1-1; D call uncertain. The CDR3 totals 14 residues. Germline V gene sequence: CDR1 MNHNS, CDR2 SASEGT. Trimming took off 1 base at V and 3 bases at J, with 9 bases between the two ends. CDR3 nucleotides: TGTGCCAGCAGTGAAGTAGGGCGGGACACTGAAGCTTTCTTT. This encodes CASSEVGRDTEAFF.

J is TRBJ2-2 and V is TRBV5-4; 10 bases are shared with TRBD2. The V segment lost 3 bases and the J segment 1 base; nucleotides outside the gene matches: 3. Germline CDR1 and CDR2: SGHNT and YYREEE (reference sequence). The CDR3 has 16 residues. CDR3 region: CASSSRTSGNTGELFF. Written as DNA, the CDR3 is TGTGCCAGCAGCTCCAGGACTAGCGGGAACACCGGGGAGCTGTTTTTT. The full variable domain, completed using reference TRBV5-4 and TRBJ2-2, is ETGVTQSPTHLIKTRGQQVTLRCSSQSGHNTVSWYQQALGQGPQFIFQYYREEENGRGNFPPRFSGLQFPNYSSELNVNALELDDSALYLCASSSRTSGNTGELFFGEGSRLTVL.

The chain links TRBV9 to TRBJ2-7, with D perhaps matching TRBD1 (6 bases). Germline CDR1 is SGDLS and CDR2 is YYNGEE. V lost 5 bases to trimming and J lost 4 bases, with 16 bases between them. The CDR3 is made up of 14 amino acids. CDR3 protein: CASSPSGQWYEQYF. CDR3 in DNA: TGTGCCAGCAGTCCGTCGGGACAATGGTACGAGCAGTACTTC.

The V call is TRBV7-9, the J call TRBJ2-7, with TRBD1 matching 12 bases. In germline, CDR1 is SEHNR, CDR2 FQNEAQ (reference sequence). The CDR3 is made up of 16 amino acids. V shed 5 bases, J shed 7 bases, and the junction held 12 bases outside the gene matches. The DNA for the CDR3 is TGTGCCAGCAGCCTCCGCCGGGACAGGGGGCTCTTTGAGCAGTACTTC. Its protein is CASSLRRDRGLFEQYF.

Worth noting for this clone: Germline and junction disagree at one end, which may indicate a read error. The V and J genes are TRBV6-5 and TRBJ2-7; 11 nucleotides match TRBD1. This CDR3 has 15 amino acids. Germline CDR1 reads MNHEY; CDR2 reads SVGAGI. The DNA of the CDR3 is TGTGCCAGCAGTACTAGGACAGGGGGCTCCCACGAGCAGTACTTC. The encoded protein is CASSTRTGGSHEQYF.

The rearrangement links TRBV11-3 to TRBJ2-3; D is perhaps TRBD2 (6 bases). Between the trimmed V and J ends, which lost 0 bases and 3 bases, there was a span of 16 bases. Looked up from germline, CDR1 is SGHNT and CDR2 is YENEEA. This CDR3 contains 17 residues. CDR3 amino acids: CASSLDSRGAGTDTQYF. Written as DNA, the CDR3 is TGTGCCAGCAGCTTAGACTCTCGGGGCGCGGGAACAGATACGCAGTATTTT. Looking up the rest from reference TRBV11-3 and TRBJ2-3 gives the full variable domain: EAGVVQSPRYKIIEKKQPVAFWCNPISGHNTLYWYLQNLGQGPELLIRYENEEAVDDSQLPKDRFSAERLKGVDSTLKIQPAELGDSAVYLCASSLDSRGAGTDTQYFGPGTRLTVL.

This chain connects TRBV5-1 to TRBJ1-1; 7 nucleotides line up with TRBD1. Germline V gives CDR1 SGHRS, CDR2 YFSETQ. There are 16 residues in the CDR3. The ends lost 2 bases at V and 1 base at J; junction bases unmatched: 8. The CDR3 nucleotides read TGCGCCAGCAGCTTCTGGGGAGGGGGCAGGAACACTGAAGCTTTCTTT. This encodes CASSFWGGGRNTEAFF.

This clone appeared once. The genes are TRBV7-9 and TRBJ1-6, with TRBD1 identical over 9 bases. Germline V gene data show CDR1 as SEHNR and CDR2 as FQNEAQ (reference sequence). Unmatched junction bases numbered 9, after V lost 5 bases and J lost 10 bases. This CDR3 comprises 15 residues. CDR3 DNA sequence: TGTGCCAGCAGCCACCGGGACAGGGAGAGCTCACCCCTCCACTTT. Amino acids: CASSHRDRESSPLHF.